Listed here is a single TCR beta chain. Its target is unknown. These data originate in a study of Ad26.COV2.S vaccination and SARS-CoV-2 variants. Study-level background: Doses of Ad26.COV2.S were injected into muscle once or twice, 56 days apart. Study-wide points: People who got the vaccine had more spike-specific TCR breadth than people who got placebo. Once vaccination had occurred, spike-specific CD8+ and CD4+ T cell responses reportedly showed substantial breadth.

Germline loops: CDR1 GTSNPN, CDR2 SVGIG (reference sequence). CDR3 size: 14 residues. Unmatched junction bases numbered 8, after V lost 0 bases and J lost 6 bases. TCRdb's copy holds only in-frame clones and misses some; the assay was immunoSEQ multiplex PCR. The sample lists about 280,000 clones, approximately 89% occurring once. Regarding treatment: roughly 20 received Ad26.COV2.S at low or high dose, single or two shots; five or six received placebo; per-sample allocation not given. Day 63 following the first vaccine or placebo injection was when the samples were taken. The clonotype originates from a person aged 18-65 years who received the Ad26.COV2.S COVID-19 vaccine or a placebo. V and J are TRBV30 and TRBJ2-7, with 7 bases lining up with TRBD1. The specimen was peripheral blood, collected in a trial of Ad26.COV2.S vaccine versus placebo. CDR3 coding DNA: TGTGCCTGGAGTGTACTAGGGGGACAGCTCGAGCAGTACTTC. It codes for CAWSVLGGQLEQYF. The full variable domain, in which reference TRBV30 and TRBJ2-7 provide the parts outside the CDR3, is SQTIHQWPATLVQPVGSPLSLECTVEGTSNPNLYWYRQAAGRGLQLLFYSVGIGQISSEVPQNLSASRPQDRQFILSSKKLLLSDSGFYLCAWSVLGGQLEQYFGPGTRLTVT.